This T cell receptor beta chain was identified during a study of cytotoxic CD8 clonotypes in ibrutinib-treated CLL listed by TCRdb under 2021. Context from the whole study: In this cohort, approximately 14 patients were treatment-naive and 11 to 12 were relapsed/refractory, while some 17 had unmutated IGHV. Every sample from remission and from progressive disease was obtained while the patients were still on ibrutinib. Cryopreserved peripheral blood mononuclear cells were obtained before treatment, at response, and at either sustained remission or disease progression. Samples at response were collected after a median of about 13 months of treatment, with a range of 6 to 36 months. On average, each sample yielded around 230,000 productive templates and under 95,000 productive rearrangements. Longitudinal samples were obtainable from about 30% of the roughly 90 participants in the trial. Partial responses were observed in some 24 patients and complete responses in 2; after a median follow-up of roughly 72 months, remission was maintained in approximately 15 patients and progression was observed in about twelve. Beyond this particular receptor, the publication reports: Sustained-remission and progressing patients did not have matched sampling times, and lymph node repertoires were not examined. An increase in clonality was observed at ibrutinib response, with clonality remaining stable during sustained remission and falling back toward baseline at progression. Public clonotypes were rare and either shrank or stayed stable during treatment, and the rise in clonality at ibrutinib response reflected expansion of private clonotypes. Baseline clonality was found to be higher than that of age-matched healthy donors and was strongly correlated with circulating CD8+ T-cell counts.

As for this clone: Its cognate antigen has yet to be identified. No clone much larger than this one lies a single base away; base qualities are absent.

The goal of deep resolution MiSeq sequencing was a depth between 1 in 1 million and 1 in 200,000 T cells, and coverage averaged 10x per clonotype. TCR beta libraries were generated with the immunoSEQ hsTCRB Kit. Under the source paper's analysis protocol: ImmunoSEQ Data Assistant and ImmunoSEQ Analyzer were used for data analysis, and V, D and J genes were assigned according to IMGT definitions. Clonality, with values ranging from 0 to 1, was calculated as one minus the normalized Shannon entropy of productive rearrangement frequencies. Public clonotype analysis was restricted to overrepresented clonotypes comprising at least 0.05% of each patient's repertoire. About twelve repertoires from age-matched healthy donors, obtained from immuneACCESS, served as clonality controls. TCRdb stores this immuneACCESS table with in-frame sequences only. Part of the clones is absent; in the studies checked, under half of the shortfall reflects unresolved V genes, and no reason is known for the rest. Clone size and V and J calls were adopted from that table, with D and trimming inferred from the DNA. The sample table contains about 130,000 clones; only one count was recorded for roughly 85% of them. The top ten clones comprise roughly 2% of the sample.

Read against the paper, the sample's time point label means: roughly 23 months on ibrutinib. Approximately 2 micrograms of genomic DNA were extracted from cryopreserved PBMCs for TCR beta library preparation. High-throughput TCR beta sequencing was performed on longitudinal blood samples from CLL patients receiving ibrutinib monotherapy. The patients took part in an open-label, single-center phase 2 trial of ibrutinib monotherapy. The sequenced sample was PBMCs, obtained after 24 months of ibrutinib treatment. The clonotype comes from a human donor with chronic lymphocytic leukemia.

In nucleotides, the sequence is TGCAGCGTTGTTTCAGGGAACTATGGCTACACCTTC. Its translation reads: CSVVSGNYGYTF. The sequence joins TRBV29-1 to TRBJ1-2; a tentative D match to TRBD1 spans 5 bases. CDR1 and CDR2 are drawn from the germline V gene: SQVTM, ANQGSEA. V loses 4 bases, J loses 2 bases, and the germline ends lie 8 bases apart. The CDR3 covers 12 residues, taking in both the cysteine and the phenylalanine. The entry retains the CDR3 DNA only, 36 bases that are in frame from base 1. Full variable domain (CDR3 extended with the reference TRBV29-1 and TRBJ1-2 proteins): SAVISQKPSRDICQRGTSLTIQCQVDSQVTMMFWYRQQPGQSLTLIATANQGSEATYESGFVIDKFPISRPNLTFSTLTVSNMSPEDSSIYLCSVVSGNYGYTFGSGTRLTVV.